The 24 T cell receptor beta chains in this list originate from one sample, sequenced in a study of a mutant IDH1 vaccine in newly diagnosed glioma (dated by TCRdb to the early 2020s). Libraries were built with the immunoSEQ multiplex PCR assay. TCRdb stores this immuneACCESS table with in-frame sequences only. Part of the clones is absent; in the studies checked, under half of the shortfall reflects unresolved V genes, and no reason is known for the rest. This sample is represented by around 27,000 clones; about 77% of them were singletons. The top ten constitute approximately 9.1% of the sample. What this sample's time point label stands for: week 11, during vaccination. Every vaccine dose consisted of 300 ug of a 20-mer mutant IDH1 peptide in Montanide, administered subcutaneously together with topical imiquimod. Their specific antigens are unknown. The sample consisted of PBMCs, taken from a glioma patient whose treatment included an IDH1 peptide vaccine. The receptors originated from a woman between 18 and 29 years old with glioma.

V is TRBV6-1 and J is TRBJ1-2; D unclear. V lost 0 bases and J 1 base, leaving 6 bases between the germline ends. The CDR3 sequence is 14 residues long. Per germline, CDR1 MNHNS and CDR2 SASEGT. The CDR3 DNA follows: TGTGCCAGCAGTGAAGCGACGAATAACTATGGCTACACCTTC. Its protein is CASSEATNNYGYTF.

This clone was observed a handful of times. The rearrangement links TRBV30 to TRBJ1-1; 9 bases map to TRBD1. There are 16 residues in the CDR3. From germline, CDR1 is GTSNPN and CDR2 SVGIG (reference sequence). Trimming removed 1 base from V and 0 bases from J; junction bases left unmatched: 6. CDR3 protein: CAWSGGTGRMNTEAFF. CDR3 in DNA: TGTGCCTGGAGTGGGGGGACAGGGAGAATGAACACTGAAGCTTTCTTT.

The chain links TRBV11-1 to TRBJ2-1; 14 nucleotides align to TRBD2. Germline V CDR1 and CDR2: SGHAT, FQDESV (reference sequence). Unmatched junction bases numbered 3, after V lost 3 bases and J lost 8 bases. The CDR3 has 15 amino acids. The CDR3 loop is CASSLTSGRVDEQFF. CDR3 DNA sequence: TGTGCCAGCAGCTTGACTAGCGGGAGGGTTGATGAGCAGTTCTTC.

The gene calls are TRBV6-1 and TRBJ2-3, with D perhaps given as TRBD1 or TRBD2 (7 bases each). Germline-derived CDR1 and CDR2 are MNHNS and SASEGT. Trimming pared 6 bases from V and 4 bases from J, leaving 14 bases between. CDR3 length: 14 residues. This CDR3 reads CASSAGGGSDTQYF. The CDR3 DNA follows: TGTGCCAGCAGCGCAGGGGGGGGGTCAGATACGCAGTATTTT.

This rearrangement joins TRBV4-3 to TRBJ2-1; weak D call: TRBD2 (6 bases). Germline-derived CDR1 and CDR2 are LGHNA and YSLEER. The CDR3 loop spans 16 amino acids. V lost 1 base and J lost 3, with 13 bases in between. The CDR3 DNA follows: TGCGCCAGCAGCCAAGCCCTGGGGGACTTCTACAATGAGCAGTTCTTC. Encoded protein: CASSQALGDFYNEQFF.

The chain combines TRBV30 with TRBJ2-6; D remains unclear. Germline CDR1 reads GTSNPN; CDR2 reads SVGIG (reference sequence). This CDR3 has 13 amino acids. V lost 5 bases and J 4 bases, leaving 9 bases between the germline ends. In nucleotides, the CDR3 is TGTGCCTGGGGCCGTGGCGGGGCCAACGTCCTGACTTTC. This translates into CAWGRGGANVLTF.

This clone appeared a few times. CDR3 coding DNA: TGTGCCAGCAGTGAACGCGGGCCTGGAAACACCATATATTTT. As protein: CASSERGPGNTIYF. The rearrangement uses TRBV2 and TRBJ1-3; D gene uncertain. Germline lookup yields CDR1 SNHLY and CDR2 FYNNEI. Between the trimmed V and J ends, which lost 2 bases and 2 bases, there was a span of 7 bases. The CDR3 extends over 14 amino acids.

The rearrangement joins TRBV27 to TRBJ2-7, with D possibly matching TRBD1 (5 bases). Germline V CDR1 and CDR2: MNHEY, SMNVEV (reference sequence). V gave up 10 bases and J gave up 0 bases, with 16 bases separating them. The CDR3 length is 14 residues. The CDR3 DNA reads TGTGCCACAGCAAGGGGTACGGGCTCCTACGAGCAGTACTTC. This encodes CATARGTGSYEQYF.

In DNA form, the CDR3 reads TGTGCCAGCAGTCCAGGGGTGAGACGGGGACTGATAGGCAATCAGCCCCAGCATTTT. Its protein product is CASSPGVRRGLIGNQPQHF. The chain links TRBV27 to TRBJ1-5; a possible D gene is TRBD1 (6 bases). V gave up 5 bases and J gave up 2 bases, with 25 bases separating them. The germline gives CDR1 MNHEY, CDR2 SMNVEV (reference sequence). This CDR3 is built from 19 residues.

This clone has only one observation. The genes are TRBV4-2 and TRBJ2-3; the D gene could be TRBD1 or TRBD2 (5 bases each). The CDR3 is 13 amino acids. Germline V CDR1 and CDR2: LGHNA, YNFKEQ. The V end lost 3 bases, the J end lost 2 bases, and 6 bases lay between the germline ends. This CDR3 reads CASSQGDTDTQYF. The CDR3 region has the DNA TGTGCCAGCAGCCAGGGGGACACAGATACGCAGTATTTT.

The chain combines TRBV6-5 with TRBJ2-7, with 9 bases lining up with TRBD1. Germline V CDR1 and CDR2: MNHEY, SVGAGI. This CDR3 region has 13 residues. After removal of 4 bases from V and 10 bases from J, the junction contained 8 bases not matched to a gene. The CDR3, as DNA: TGTGCCAGCAGTTCCGGGACAGGGTCTCGCCAGTACTTC. Translating it yields CASSSGTGSRQYF.

The chain has TRBV2 and TRBJ2-3; TRBD2 is a possible D gene (5 bases). CDR3 length equals 15 residues. Deletions cut 4 bases from V and 0 bases from J, with 11 bases between. From germline, CDR1 is SNHLY and CDR2 FYNNEI. CDR3: CASSVDYASTDTQYF. CDR3 DNA sequence: TGTGCCAGCAGTGTCGACTATGCTAGCACAGATACGCAGTATTTT. The entire variable domain, with the rest obtained from reference TRBV2 and TRBJ2-3, is as follows: EPEVTQTPSHQVTQMGQEVILRCVPISNHLYFYWYRQILGQKVEFLVSFYNNEISEKSEIFDDQFSVERPDGSNFTLKIRSTKLEDSAMYFCASSVDYASTDTQYFGPGTRLTVL.

CDR3 residues: CASNPSAPGSYGYTF. Written as DNA, the CDR3 is TGTGCCAGCAACCCTAGTGCACCCGGAAGCTATGGCTACACCTTC. The rearrangement joins TRBV10-3 to TRBJ1-2; D gene unclear. This CDR3 is 15 amino acids long. Per the germline V gene, CDR1 is ENHRY and CDR2 is SYGVKD. V was cut by 10 bases and J by 4 bases, with 22 bases left in between.

V usage is TRBV27 and J usage is TRBJ1-5; 7 positions agree with TRBD1. Germline CDR1 reads MNHEY; CDR2 reads SMNVEV (reference sequence). CDR3 length: 19 amino acids. Trimming removed 5 bases from V and 3 bases from J; junction bases left unmatched: 19. CDR3 region: CASSASQLQGTVVNQPQHF. Here the CDR3 DNA reads TGTGCCAGCAGTGCATCACAGTTACAGGGGACCGTTGTCAATCAGCCCCAGCATTTT.

This rearrangement joins TRBV4-2 to TRBJ1-3, with D possibly matching TRBD1 (5 bases). V was clipped by 8 bases and J by 7 bases, with 15 bases between them. CDR3 size: 13 residues. CDR1 and CDR2 (germline): LGHNA, YNFKEQ. The CDR3 DNA follows: TGTGCCAGCCGACGCGGGGGGGAGAACACCATATATTTT. Translation gives CASRRGGENTIYF.

The genes are TRBV18 and TRBJ1-1; D is ambiguous. Germline lookup yields CDR1 KGHSH and CDR2 LQKENI. The CDR3 spans 12 residues. Trimming took 6 bases from V and 6 from J, leaving 11 bases between them. CDR3 loop: CASSRGVAEAFF. For the CDR3, the DNA is TGTGCCAGCTCCCGGGGTGTCGCTGAAGCTTTCTTT.

This chain connects TRBV21-1 to TRBJ1-2; whether TRBD1, the table's D call, matches the DNA was not checked. TRBV21-1 is a pseudogene. The CDR3 is 15 amino acids. CDR3 sequence: CASSKGDRAPYGYTF. The CDR3 nucleotides are TGTGCCAGCAGCAAAGGTGACAGGGCTCCCTATGGCTACACCTTC.

The sample holds one count of this clone. V and J are TRBV28 and TRBJ1-1; D not resolved. Trimming cost V 3 bases and J 4 bases, with 9 bases left between them. The CDR3 has 13 residues. In germline, CDR1 is MDHEN, CDR2 SYDVKM. Here the CDR3 DNA reads TGTGCCAGCAGTTTTTCCCCCCCCACTGAAGCTTTCTTT. Residues: CASSFSPPTEAFF.

The genes are TRBV15 and TRBJ2-1, with D possibly called TRBD1 or TRBD2 (7 bases each). The CDR3 is made up of 17 amino acids. Trimming shortened V by 4 bases and J by 0 bases, and 16 bases separated the two germline ends. Germline CDR1 and CDR2: LNHNV and YYDKDF (reference sequence). CDR3 in amino acids: CATSTPAGGVSYNEQFF. CDR3 bases: TGTGCCACCAGCACCCCGGCAGGGGGGGTCTCCTACAATGAGCAGTTCTTC.

J is TRBJ1-2 and V is TRBV29-1; D call uncertain. Trimming took off 8 bases at V and 2 bases at J, with 15 bases between the two ends. CDR3 size: 13 residues. Germline CDR1 and CDR2: SQVTM and ANQGSEA. The CDR3 sequence is CSTWAAENYGYTF. The CDR3 region has the DNA TGCAGCACCTGGGCGGCGGAGAACTATGGCTACACCTTC.

This chain links TRBV4-1 with TRBJ2-7; 8 bases align to TRBD1. The CDR3 consists of 14 residues. Germline V gives CDR1 MGHRA, CDR2 YSYEKL. Unmatched junction bases numbered 6, after V lost 2 bases and J lost 6 bases. CDR3 bases: TGCGCCAGCAGCCAATTACAGGGGGTCGGCGAGCAGTACTTC. Translating it yields CASSQLQGVGEQYF.

In DNA form, the CDR3 reads TGCGCCAGCAGCTTGCGGCCGGTCGGGGATAACTATGGCTACACCTTC. Amino acid sequence: CASSLRPVGDNYGYTF. V is TRBV5-1 and J is TRBJ1-2; no definite D call. The CDR3 sequence is 16 residues long. Looked up from germline, CDR1 is SGHRS and CDR2 is YFSETQ. Trimming shortened V by 1 base and J by 1 base, and 14 bases separated the two germline ends.

The V call is TRBV6-6, the J call TRBJ1-4; 7 positions agree with TRBD1. Germline V CDR1 and CDR2: MNHNY, SVGAGI (reference sequence). The CDR3 is 14 amino acids. The J segment lost 8 bases and the V segment lost 7 bases, leaving 10 bases of the junction unmatched. CDR3 protein: CASTKTGLSEKLFF. The CDR3 nucleotides are TGTGCCAGCACCAAGACAGGGCTTAGCGAAAAACTGTTTTTT.

The rearrangement joins TRBV18 to TRBJ2-5; D is unresolved. V was clipped by 5 bases and J by 0 bases, with 1 base between them. This CDR3 has 11 amino acids. Germline CDR1 and CDR2: KGHSH and LQKENI. CDR3 nucleotides: TGTGCCAGCTCAAACCAAGAGACCCAGTACTTC. Its protein is CASSNQETQYF.